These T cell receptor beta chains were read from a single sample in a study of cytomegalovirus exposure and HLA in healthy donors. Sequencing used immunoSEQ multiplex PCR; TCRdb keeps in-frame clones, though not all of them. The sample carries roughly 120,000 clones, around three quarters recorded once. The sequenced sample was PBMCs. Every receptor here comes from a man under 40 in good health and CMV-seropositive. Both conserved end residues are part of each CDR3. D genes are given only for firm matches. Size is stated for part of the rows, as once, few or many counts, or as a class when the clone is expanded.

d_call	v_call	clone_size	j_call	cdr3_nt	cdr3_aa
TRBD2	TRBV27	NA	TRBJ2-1	TGTGCCAGCAGTTTAGGCGGGAGGTACAATGAGCAGTTCTTC	CASSLGGRYNEQFF
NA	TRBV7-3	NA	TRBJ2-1	TGTGCCAGCAGCCGATACCCCCTCGGCAATGAGCAGTTCTTC	CASSRYPLGNEQFF
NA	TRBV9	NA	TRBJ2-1	TGTGCCAGCAGTTCCTCCGGACTACCCTACAATGAGCAGTTCTTC	CASSSSGLPYNEQFF
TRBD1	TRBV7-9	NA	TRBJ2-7	TGTTCCAGCAGCTTCCCCCAGGGGGCTTCAAGCTCCTACGAGCAGTACTTC	CSSSFPQGASSSYEQYF
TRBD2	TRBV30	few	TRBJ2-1	TGTGCCTGGAGCGGGGGGGGCCTCTACAATGAGCAGTTCTTC	CAWSGGGLYNEQFF
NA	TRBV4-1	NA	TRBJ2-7	TGCGCCAGCAGCCACCCAGGTCTCGGGGACTACGAGCAGTACTTC	CASSHPGLGDYEQYF
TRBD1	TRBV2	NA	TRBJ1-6	TGTGCCAGCAGTGTAAGACAGGGGGGAAATTCACCCCTCCACTTT	CASSVRQGGNSPLHF
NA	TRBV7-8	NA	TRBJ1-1	TGTGCCAGCAGCTTACAAATAGAGGCGAACACTGAAGCTTTCTTT	CASSLQIEANTEAFF
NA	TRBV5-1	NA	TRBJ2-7	TGCGCCAGCAGGACGGGGTCGGGGGAGCAGTACTTC	CASRTGSGEQYF
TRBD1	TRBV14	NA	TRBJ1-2	TGTGCCAGCAGCCACCAGAGACAGGGGGCTAACTATGGCTACACCTTC	CASSHQRQGANYGYTF
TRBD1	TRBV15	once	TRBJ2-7	TGTGCCACCAGTACGGTCCCGGGACAGGGAATCGGTCAGTACTTC	CATSTVPGQGIGQYF
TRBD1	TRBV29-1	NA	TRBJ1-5	TGCAGGGCTGGGACAGAATTAAGAAATCAGCCCCAGCATTTT	CRAGTELRNQPQHF
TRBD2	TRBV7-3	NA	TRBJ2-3	TGTGCCAGCAGCCCGACTAGCGGGGGGGCGCTTACGCAGTATTTT	CASSPTSGGALTQYF
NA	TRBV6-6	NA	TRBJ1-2	TGTGCCAGCATTAAGGATTCGGGGTGGAATGGCTACACCTTC	CASIKDSGWNGYTF
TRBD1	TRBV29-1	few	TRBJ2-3	TGCAGCGTCCGGGGTTCTTCGGACAGGGGCACAGATACGCAGTATTTT	CSVRGSSDRGTDTQYF
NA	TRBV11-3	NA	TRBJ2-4	TGTGCCAGCAGCTTAGATTATAGTCCCAAAAACAGTCAGTACTTC	CASSLDYSPKNSQYF
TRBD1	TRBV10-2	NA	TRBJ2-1	TGCGCCAGCAGTGAGATGCAGGGGGCCTACAATGAGCAGTTCTTC	CASSEMQGAYNEQFF
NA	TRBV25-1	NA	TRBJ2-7	TGTGCCAGCAGTGATAACAGGGAAAGCTCCTACGAGCAGTACTTC	CASSDNRESSYEQYF
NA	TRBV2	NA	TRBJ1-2	TGTGCCAGCGGCCTGACGACAGGAGGCGGCTACACCTTC	CASGLTTGGGYTF
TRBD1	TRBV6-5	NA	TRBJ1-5	TGTGCCAGCAGTTCGACAGGGGGTCTAAATCAGCCCCAGCATTTT	CASSSTGGLNQPQHF
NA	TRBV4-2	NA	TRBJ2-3	TGTGCCAGCAGCCCCTCCGGTATGGTAGATACGCAGTATTTT	CASSPSGMVDTQYF
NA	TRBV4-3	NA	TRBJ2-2	TGCGCCAGCAGCCAAGTGGCCCGACTAAACACCGGGGAGCTGTTTTTT	CASSQVARLNTGELFF
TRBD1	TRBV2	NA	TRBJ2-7	TGTGCCAGCAGTGACCAGGGGGCAGGCTACGAGCAGTACTTC	CASSDQGAGYEQYF
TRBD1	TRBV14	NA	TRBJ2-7	TGTGCCAGCAGCCAGGGACAGGGTGTTCTCTACGAGCAGTACTTC	CASSQGQGVLYEQYF
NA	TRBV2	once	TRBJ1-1	TGTGCCAGCAGTTTTGCGGGACCTGAAGCTTTCTTT	CASSFAGPEAFF
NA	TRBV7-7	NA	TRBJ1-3	TGTGCTAGCAGCCGAACCGGGGTCCTGGGAAACACCATATATTTT	CASSRTGVLGNTIYF
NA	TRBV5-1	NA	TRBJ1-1	TGCGCCAGCAGCTTGGTTTCGGGGATCGTGAACACTGAAGCTTTCTTT	CASSLVSGIVNTEAFF
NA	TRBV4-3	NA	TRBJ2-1	TGCGCCAGCAGCCAAGATTACGCAGGGTACAATGAGCAGTTCTTC	CASSQDYAGYNEQFF
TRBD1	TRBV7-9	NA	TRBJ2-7	TGTGCCAGCTCCGATAGGGACAGGGGGCTCTCCGAGCAGTACTTC	CASSDRDRGLSEQYF
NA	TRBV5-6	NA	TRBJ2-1	TGTGCCAGCAGCTTGGGGGGGCCCCACAATGAGCAGTTCTTC	CASSLGGPHNEQFF
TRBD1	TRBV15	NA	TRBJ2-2	TGTGCCACCAGCAGAGGCGGGACAGGTTCGATCGGGGAGCTGTTTTTT	CATSRGGTGSIGELFF
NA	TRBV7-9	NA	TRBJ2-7	TGTTCCAGCAGCCCAGGGCGGGGTGGCTCAGAGCGCTACGAGCAGTACTTC	CSSSPGRGGSERYEQYF
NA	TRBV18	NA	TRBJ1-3	TGTGCCAGCTCACCCGGGGTCTCTGGAAACACCATATATTTT	CASSPGVSGNTIYF
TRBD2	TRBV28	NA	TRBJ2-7	TGTGCCAGCAGTTTTCTTGGCAAGCGGGAGAACTACGAGCAGTACTTC	CASSFLGKRENYEQYF
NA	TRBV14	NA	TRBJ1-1	TGTGCCAGCAGCCATTTTAAAGGCAAGACAGAGAACACTGAAGCTTTCTTT	CASSHFKGKTENTEAFF
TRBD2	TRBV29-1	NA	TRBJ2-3	TGCAGCGTTGAACGGGGGCCGGGACTAGCGACGACAGATACGCAGTATTTT	CSVERGPGLATTDTQYF
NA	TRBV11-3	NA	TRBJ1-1	TGTGCCAGCAGCTTGGACAGAGGATCGAACACTGAAGCTTTCTTT	CASSLDRGSNTEAFF
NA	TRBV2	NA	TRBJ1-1	TGTGCCGCTCAGAAAGATGGTGAAGCTTTCTTT	CAAQKDGEAFF
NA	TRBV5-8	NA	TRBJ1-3	TGTGCCAGCAGCTTGGATCAGGGTACAGGAAACACCATATATTTT	CASSLDQGTGNTIYF
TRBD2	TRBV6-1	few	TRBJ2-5	TGTGCCAGCAGTGAGCTACTAGCGGGAGGGGGGTACCAAGAGACCCAGTACTTC	CASSELLAGGGYQETQYF